This TCR beta chain was captured in a study of blood T cell repertoires in COVID-19. At the level of the study: Acute and convalescent COVID-19 samples came from the United States, Italy and Spain. T cells, B-cell-depleted T cells, or PBMCs provided the cDNA or gDNA that served as material.

In the original processing: Quantification of nucleated cells was approximated via reference gene primer amplification. Sequencing used immunoSEQ multiplex PCR; TCRdb keeps in-frame clones, though not all of them. The DNA was the basis for D and trimming; V, J and clone size are from that table. Of approximately 46,000 clones in the sample, 80% to 90% were seen once. CDR3 length: 14 amino acids. The V gene lost 1 base and the J gene lost 9 bases, with 10 bases spanning the gap. The germline CDR1 and CDR2 sequences are SGHTA and FQGNSA. This TCR derives from a woman in her 70s in a cohort sampled during active COVID-19. This sequence joins TRBV7-2 and TRBJ1-6, with D perhaps TRBD1 (5 bases). Sequenced input: peripheral blood. CDR3 amino acids: CASSLVSRVSPLHF. CDR3 in DNA: TGTGCCAGCAGCTTAGTCAGCAGGGTTTCACCCCTCCACTTT.